A single sample gave rise to the 3 T cell receptor beta chains below, sequenced in a study of T cell responses to AZD1222 COVID-19 vaccine (dated by TCRdb to about 2021). The time point tag for this specimen amounts to: baseline before first vaccination. Libraries were prepared through the immunoSEQ multiplex PCR assay. Sourced from immuneACCESS, this table was stored by TCRdb with only in-frame sequences that have V and J called. A share of the clones is absent; for the studies checked, an unresolved V gene accounts for under half, and the remainder has no known explanation. The sample table contains 200,000 or so clones; only one count was recorded for just over 85% of them. Jointly, the top ten make up 7.7% of the sample. Sequenced material: peripheral blood, taken on day 0 of AZD1222 vaccination. The receptors derive from an adult in good health.

The CDR3 DNA is TGTGCCAGCAGCCCCGGGACAGGGAACAATGAGCAGTTCTTC. It translates to CASSPGTGNNEQFF. The V call is TRBV7-3, the J call TRBJ2-1, with 9 bases lining up with TRBD1. Germline-derived CDR1 and CDR2 are SGHTA and FQGTGA. The CDR3 runs to 14 residues. J lost 5 bases, V lost 5 bases, and 4 bases had no gene match.

This sequence joins TRBV6-4 and TRBJ1-1; 9 nucleotides agree with TRBD1. With 6 bases clipped from V and 10 bases from J, the junction kept 15 bases outside the gene matches. This CDR3 has 15 residues. The germline V gene has CDR1 MRHNA and CDR2 SNTAGT. The CDR3: CASSDTTTGGAGAFF. The CDR3 nucleotides read TGTGCCAGCAGCGATACTACGACAGGGGGAGCAGGAGCTTTCTTT.

V gene TRBV5-8 combines with J gene TRBJ1-2; D is ambiguous. The V gene lost 5 bases and the J gene lost 2 bases, with 13 bases spanning the gap. The CDR3 spans 14 residues. Looked up from germline, CDR1 is SGHTS and CDR2 is YDEGEE. CDR3 in amino acids: CASSSARVNYGYTF. As DNA, the CDR3 is TGTGCCAGCAGTTCGGCTAGGGTGAACTATGGCTACACCTTC.